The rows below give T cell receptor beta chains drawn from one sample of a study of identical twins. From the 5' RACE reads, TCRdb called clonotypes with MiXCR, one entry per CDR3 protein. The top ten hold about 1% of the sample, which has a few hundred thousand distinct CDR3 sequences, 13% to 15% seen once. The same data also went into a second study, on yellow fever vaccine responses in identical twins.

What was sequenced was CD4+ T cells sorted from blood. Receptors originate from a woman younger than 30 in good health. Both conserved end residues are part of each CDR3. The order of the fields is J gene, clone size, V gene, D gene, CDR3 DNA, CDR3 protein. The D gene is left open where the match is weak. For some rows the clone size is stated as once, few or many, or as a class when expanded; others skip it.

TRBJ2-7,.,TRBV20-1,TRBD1,TGCAGTGCTAGACCCCCAACCAGGGACAGGGCCTACGAGCAGTACTTC,CSARPPTRDRAYEQYF
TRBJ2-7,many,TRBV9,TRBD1,TGTGCCAGCAGCCTTACAGGGGGCGGTCCAGGCGAGCAGTACTTC,CASSLTGGGPGEQYF
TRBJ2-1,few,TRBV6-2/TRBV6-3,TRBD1,TGTGCCAGCAGTTACTTAGGCCGGGGACAGGGATCTTACAATGAGCAGTTCTTC,CASSYLGRGQGSYNEQFF
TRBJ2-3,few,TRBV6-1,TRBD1,TGTGCCAGCAGTGAACTGGGACAGGGGGCTCGAGATACGCAGTATTTT,CASSELGQGARDTQYF
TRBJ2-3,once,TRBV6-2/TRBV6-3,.,TGTGCCAGCGGGGGACTGGTCACAGATACGCAGTATTTT,CASGGLVTDTQYF
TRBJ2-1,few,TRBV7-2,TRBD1,TGTGCCAGCAGCGTTAACAGGGGGCGTTACAATGAGCAGTTCTTC,CASSVNRGRYNEQFF
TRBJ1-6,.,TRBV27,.,TGTGCCAGCAGTCCGCGTCCGGGACGAGATTCACCCCTCCACTTT,CASSPRPGRDSPLHF
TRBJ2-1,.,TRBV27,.,TGTGCCAGCAGTTTATTGGGGGAGCATCAGTTCTTC,CASSLLGEHQFF
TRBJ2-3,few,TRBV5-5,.,TGTGCCAGCAGCTTGGTCCAGCTAGGCACAGATACGCAGTATTTT,CASSLVQLGTDTQYF
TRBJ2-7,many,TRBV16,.,TGTGCCAGCAGCCAATCTGCGAACTACGAGCAGTACTTC,CASSQSANYEQYF
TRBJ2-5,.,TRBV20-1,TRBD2,TGCAGGCCCGACGGGGGACTACAAGAGACCCAGTACTTC,CRPDGGLQETQYF
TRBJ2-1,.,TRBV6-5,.,TGTGCCAGCAGTTACTTTGGACCGAGCTCCTACAATGAGCAGTTCTTC,CASSYFGPSSYNEQFF
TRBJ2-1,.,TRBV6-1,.,TGTGCCAGCAGGGAATTCGCGGCGGCCTACAATGAGCAGTTCTTC,CASREFAAAYNEQFF
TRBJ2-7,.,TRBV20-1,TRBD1,TGCAGTGCCCAGGGGGTAAATACCTACGAGCAGTACTTC,CSAQGVNTYEQYF
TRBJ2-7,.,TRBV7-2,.,TGTGCCAGCAGCTTAGCGTCTGCAGGGGCAGAAGGGGAGCAGTACTTC,CASSLASAGAEGEQYF
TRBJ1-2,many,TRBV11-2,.,TGTGCCAGCAGCTTTAGACCACGAGGGGCCGGGACAACTAACTATGGCTACACCTTC,CASSFRPRGAGTTNYGYTF
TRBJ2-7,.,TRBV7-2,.,TGTGCCAGCAGCTTAGGGCTATTCTACGAGCAGTACTTC,CASSLGLFYEQYF
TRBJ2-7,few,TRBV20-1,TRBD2,TGCAGTGCCGCCCCCCGGCGGGGGGGCGGGTACGAGCAGTACTTC,CSAAPRRGGGYEQYF
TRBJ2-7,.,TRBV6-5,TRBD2,TGTGCCAGCAGTTACATGGGGCGGGAGTACGAGCAGTACTTC,CASSYMGREYEQYF
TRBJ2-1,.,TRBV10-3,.,TGTGCCATCAGAGACACATACAATGAGCAGTTCTTC,CAIRDTYNEQFF
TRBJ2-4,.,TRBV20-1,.,TGCAGTGCCCCACTCGGAGTAGCCAAAAACATTCAGTACTTC,CSAPLGVAKNIQYF
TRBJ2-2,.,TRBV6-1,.,TGTGCCAGCAGTGAGGTACAGGCAACCGGGGAGCTGTTTTTT,CASSEVQATGELFF
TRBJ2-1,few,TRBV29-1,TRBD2,TGCAGCGTTCGACCCGTTAGCGGGATCTCCTACAATGAGCAGTTCTTC,CSVRPVSGISYNEQFF
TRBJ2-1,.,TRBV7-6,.,TGTGCCAGCAGCTTAACAGGTTCGGGGGTCCTCAATGAGCAGTTCTTC,CASSLTGSGVLNEQFF
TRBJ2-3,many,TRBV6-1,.,TGTGCCAGCAAACAAGGGACCGTTACAGGGTACACAGATACGCAGTATTTT,CASKQGTVTGYTDTQYF
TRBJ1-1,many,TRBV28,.,TGTGCCAGCAGCCGTCCCCCACGGAGAGAGTGGAACACTGAAGCTTTCTTT,CASSRPPRREWNTEAFF
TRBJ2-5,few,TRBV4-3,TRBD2,TGCGCCAGCAGCCAAGAGGGCCAGCGGGAGGGCCCCCAGTACTTC,CASSQEGQREGPQYF
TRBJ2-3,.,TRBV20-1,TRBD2,TGCAGTGCTAGGAACTCAGGGAGGGGTACAGATACGCAGTATTTT,CSARNSGRGTDTQYF
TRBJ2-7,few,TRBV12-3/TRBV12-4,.,TGTGCCAGCAGTTTTTTCGGGTTCTCCTACGAGCAGTACTTC,CASSFFGFSYEQYF
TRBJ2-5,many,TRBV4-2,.,TGTGCCAGCAGCCAACTCTCCTTACGGGAGACCCAGTACTTC,CASSQLSLRETQYF
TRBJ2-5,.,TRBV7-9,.,TGTGCCAGCAGCTCGGGGTCGAGGGGGACCCGAGAGACCCAGTACTTC,CASSSGSRGTRETQYF
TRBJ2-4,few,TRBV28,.,TGTGCCAGCAGTTTTGCAGGAGGAGGAAACATTCAGTACTTC,CASSFAGGGNIQYF
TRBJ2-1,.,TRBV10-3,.,TGTGCCATCAGCCAACTTAGCGGTGACAATGAGCAGTTCTTC,CAISQLSGDNEQFF
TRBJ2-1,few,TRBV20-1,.,TGCAGTGCTAGATCCGTCAACGGCGGCGAGAACTCCTACAATGAGCAGTTCTTC,CSARSVNGGENSYNEQFF
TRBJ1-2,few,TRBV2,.,TGTGCCAGCAGTCTTCGTCAGGGGAGCTACACCTTC,CASSLRQGSYTF
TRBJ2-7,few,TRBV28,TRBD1,TGTGCCAGCAGTTTGGGGATGGGACAGGGGGTTTACGAGCAGTACTTC,CASSLGMGQGVYEQYF
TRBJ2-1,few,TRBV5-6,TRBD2,TGTGCCAGCAGCTGGGGACTAGCGATCAACAATGAGCAGTTCTTC,CASSWGLAINNEQFF
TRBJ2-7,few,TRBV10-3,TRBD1,TGTGCCATCAGCGGGGGACAGGGAATCTACGAGCAGTACTTC,CAISGGQGIYEQYF
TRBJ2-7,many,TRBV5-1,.,TGCGCCAGCAGCTCGCAGGGCGAGCAGTACTTC,CASSSQGEQYF
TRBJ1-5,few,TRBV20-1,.,TGCAGTGCTAGAGATCCAGGCAGGGGCTATCAGCCCCAGCATTTT,CSARDPGRGYQPQHF
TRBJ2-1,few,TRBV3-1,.,TGTGCCAGCAGCCAAGATTCGGGCGGCTACAATGAGCAGTTCTTC,CASSQDSGGYNEQFF